This T cell receptor (beta chain) was obtained from a study of cytomegalovirus exposure and HLA in healthy donors. Amplification used 60 Vbeta primers and 13 Jbeta primers. The protocol was immunoSEQ multiplex PCR, while the TCRdb copy is restricted to in-frame clones and leaves out a portion. The profile shows approximately 220,000 clones, around four fifths of them singletons. Trimming took 0 bases from V and 10 from J; bases not matched to a gene: 9. This CDR3 has 14 residues. Germline V CDR1 and CDR2: SGHRS, YFSETQ. Study-wide findings and caveats: Prior analysis indicated that the majority of TCR beta V segments exhibited productivity approximately 87% or approximately 30% of the time.

This clone turned up a few times. Its target is unknown. Sequencing used PBMCs. This clonotype was sampled from a boy aged 2 to 10 in good health and CMV-seronegative. The J gene is TRBJ1-1, the V gene TRBV5-1; 7 nucleotides align to TRBD1. This chain's CDR3 is CASSLGVPPGGAFF. CDR3 coding DNA: TGCGCCAGCAGCTTGGGGGTCCCCCCAGGGGGAGCTTTCTTT. The whole variable domain, remainder taken from reference TRBV5-1 and TRBJ1-1, is KAGVTQTPRYLIKTRGQQVTLSCSPISGHRSVSWYQQTPGQGLQFLFEYFSETQRNKGNFPGRFSGRQFSNSRSEMNVSTLELGDSALYLCASSLGVPPGGAFFGQGTRLTVV.